This T cell receptor beta chain was sequenced for a study of CD8+ T cells in alopecia areata. Findings of the study overall: Mouse data revealed clearer TCR sharing than patient data did, a gap possibly tied to HLA.

In this sample, this clone turned up a few times. What it binds is unknown. Sequencing templates came from extracted RNA that was reverse transcribed into cDNA. TCRdb keeps only in-frame clones here, not all; method: immunoSEQ multiplex PCR. The sample consists of 150,000 to 190,000 clones, less than 65% of them appearing once. V was cut by 3 bases and J by 0 bases, with 12 bases left in between. CDR3 length equals 14 residues. Germline CDR1 is SQVTM and CDR2 is ANQGSEA. The material sequenced was CD8+ T cells sorted from blood, taken at week 0. This chain connects TRBV29-1 to TRBJ2-7; D possibly uses TRBD1 or TRBD2 (5 bases each). This TCR was sampled from a human donor with alopecia areata. The CDR3 here is CSVEAGDASYEQYF. CDR3 DNA sequence: TGCAGCGTTGAGGCCGGGGACGCCTCCTACGAGCAGTACTTC.